This paragraph covers one T cell receptor (beta chain) sequence. The protocol was immunoSEQ multiplex PCR, while the TCRdb copy is restricted to in-frame clones and leaves out a portion. Of under 250,000 clones detected, roughly 80% appear once; the ten largest clones hold about 2.5%. This record comes from a study of blood T cell repertoires in COVID-19. This receptor was taken from a woman between 70 and 85 years old with active or convalescent COVID-19. The sequenced material came from peripheral blood.

The CDR3 loop is CASTSGRAQYF. The CDR3 DNA is TGTGCCAGCACCTCCGGTCGGGCCCAGTACTTC. V and J are TRBV6-5 and TRBJ2-5; D is uncertain. This CDR3 is built from 11 residues. Germline V gene sequence: CDR1 MNHEY, CDR2 SVGAGI. With 7 bases removed from V and 9 bases from J, the gap between germline ends came to 12 bases.